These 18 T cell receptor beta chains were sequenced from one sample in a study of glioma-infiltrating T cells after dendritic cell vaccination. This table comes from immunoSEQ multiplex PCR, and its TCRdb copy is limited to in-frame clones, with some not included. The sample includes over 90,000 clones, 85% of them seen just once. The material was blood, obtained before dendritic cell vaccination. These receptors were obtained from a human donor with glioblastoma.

CDR3 protein: CASSLLGVEAFF. The DNA for the CDR3 is TGTGCCAGCAGTTTGTTGGGAGTTGAAGCTTTCTTT. This chain connects TRBV28 to TRBJ1-1; D not resolved. The CDR3 has 12 residues. Trimming stripped 3 bases from V and 7 bases from J, with 9 bases between. Germline V gene data show CDR1 as MDHEN and CDR2 as SYDVKM. Combining the CDR3 with reference TRBV28 and TRBJ1-1 gives the whole variable domain DVKVTQSSRYLVKRTGEKVFLECVQDMDHENMFWYRQDPGLGLRLIYFSYDVKMKEKGDIPEGYSVSREKKERFSLILESASTNQTSMYLCASSLLGVEAFFGQGTRLTVV.

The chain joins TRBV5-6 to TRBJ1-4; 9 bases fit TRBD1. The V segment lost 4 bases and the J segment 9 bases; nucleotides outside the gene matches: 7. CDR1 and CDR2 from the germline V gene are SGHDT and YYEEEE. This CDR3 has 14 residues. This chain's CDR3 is CASSRDREFQKLFF. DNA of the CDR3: TGTGCCAGCAGCAGGGACAGGGAATTCCAAAAACTGTTTTTT.

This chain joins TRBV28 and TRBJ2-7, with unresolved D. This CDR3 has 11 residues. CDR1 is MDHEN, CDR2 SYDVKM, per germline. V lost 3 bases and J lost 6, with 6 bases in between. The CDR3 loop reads CASSFWSEQYF. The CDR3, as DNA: TGTGCCAGCAGTTTTTGGAGCGAGCAGTACTTC.

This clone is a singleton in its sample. The CDR3 is CASSLGLGEQYF. The DNA of the CDR3 is TGTGCCAGCAGCCTGGGCCTTGGGGAGCAGTACTTC. The chain carries TRBV11-2 and TRBJ2-7; D gene uncertain. Germline CDR1 and CDR2: SGHAT and FQNNGV. This CDR3 has 12 amino acids. V was trimmed by 5 bases and J by 7 bases, leaving 12 bases between them.

The CDR3 nucleotides read TGTGCCAGCAGCCCGATGGGACAGGGGCTTTACGAGCAGTACTTC. Translated, it gives CASSPMGQGLYEQYF. The chain is built from TRBV5-8 and TRBJ2-7; 10 bases match TRBD1. V was clipped by 4 bases and J by 4 bases; unmatched bases: 8. Germline V gene lookup returns CDR1 SGHTS and CDR2 YDEGEE. The CDR3 runs 15 residues.

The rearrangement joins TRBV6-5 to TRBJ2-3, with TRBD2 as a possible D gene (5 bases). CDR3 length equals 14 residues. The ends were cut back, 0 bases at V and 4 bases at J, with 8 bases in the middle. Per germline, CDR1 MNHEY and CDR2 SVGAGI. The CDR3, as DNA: TGTGCCAGCAGTTACTCGTGGGGAGCAGATACGCAGTATTTT. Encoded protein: CASSYSWGADTQYF.

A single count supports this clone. In nucleotides, the CDR3 is TGTGCCAGCAGCTTGGGTCGTGGGCTAAACAATGAGCAGTTCTTC. Protein: CASSLGRGLNNEQFF. This rearrangement joins TRBV5-6 to TRBJ2-1; D is undetermined. The CDR3 has 15 amino acids. Germline values: CDR1 SGHDT, CDR2 YYEEEE. The ends were cut back, 0 bases at V and 5 bases at J, with 12 bases in the middle.

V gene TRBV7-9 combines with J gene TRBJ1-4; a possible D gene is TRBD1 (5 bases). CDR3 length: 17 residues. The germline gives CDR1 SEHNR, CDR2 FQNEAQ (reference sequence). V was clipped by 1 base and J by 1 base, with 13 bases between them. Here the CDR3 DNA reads TGTGCCAGCAGCTTAGGCGAGGGAGGGGAAACTAATGAAAAACTGTTTTTT. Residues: CASSLGEGGETNEKLFF.

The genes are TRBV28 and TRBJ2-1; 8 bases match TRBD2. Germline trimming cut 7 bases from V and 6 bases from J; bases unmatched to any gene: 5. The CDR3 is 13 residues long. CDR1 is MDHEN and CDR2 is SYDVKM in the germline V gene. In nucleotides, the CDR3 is TGTGCCAGCAAGGGGCTAGCGGGCAATGAGCAGTTCTTC. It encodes CASKGLAGNEQFF.

The CDR3 nucleotides read TGTGCCAGCAGACCCGAAGGACAGGGAAATCAGCCCCAGCATTTT. Amino acids: CASRPEGQGNQPQHF. The rearrangement links TRBV6-6 to TRBJ1-5; 8 bases match TRBD1. This CDR3 is built from 15 residues. The V gene's germline CDR1 is MNHNY and CDR2 SVGAGI (reference sequence). With V trimmed by 6 bases and J by 4 bases, 8 bases remained unmatched.

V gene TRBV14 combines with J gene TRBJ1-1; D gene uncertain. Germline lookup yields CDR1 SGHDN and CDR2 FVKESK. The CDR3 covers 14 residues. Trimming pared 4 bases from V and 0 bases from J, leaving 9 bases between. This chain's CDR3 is CASSPPGMNTEAFF. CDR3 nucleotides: TGTGCCAGCAGCCCCCCCGGTATGAACACTGAAGCTTTCTTT.

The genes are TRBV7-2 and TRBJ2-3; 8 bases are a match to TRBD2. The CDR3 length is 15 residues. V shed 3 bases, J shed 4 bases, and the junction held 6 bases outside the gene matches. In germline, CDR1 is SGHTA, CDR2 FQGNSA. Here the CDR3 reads CASSFTGGPADTQYF. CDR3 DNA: TGTGCCAGCAGCTTCACGGGAGGGCCGGCAGATACGCAGTATTTT.

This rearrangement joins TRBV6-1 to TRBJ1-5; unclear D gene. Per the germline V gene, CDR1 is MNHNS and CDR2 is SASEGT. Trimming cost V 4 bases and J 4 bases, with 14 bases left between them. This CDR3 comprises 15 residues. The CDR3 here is CASSGISQVNQPQHF. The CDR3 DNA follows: TGTGCCAGCAGTGGAATAAGTCAGGTTAATCAGCCCCAGCATTTT.

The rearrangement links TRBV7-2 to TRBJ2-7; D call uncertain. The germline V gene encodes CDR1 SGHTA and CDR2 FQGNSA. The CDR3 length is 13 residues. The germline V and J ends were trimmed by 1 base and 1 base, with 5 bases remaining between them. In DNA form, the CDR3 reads TGTGCCAGCAGCTTAGTAGTTTCCTACGAGCAGTACTTC. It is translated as CASSLVVSYEQYF.

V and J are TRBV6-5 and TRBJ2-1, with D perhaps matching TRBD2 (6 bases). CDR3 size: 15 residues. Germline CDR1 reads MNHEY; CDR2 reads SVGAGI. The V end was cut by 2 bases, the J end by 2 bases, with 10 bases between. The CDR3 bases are TGTGCCAGCAGTTACACAACGGGAGCCTACAATGAGCAGTTCTTC. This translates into CASSYTTGAYNEQFF.

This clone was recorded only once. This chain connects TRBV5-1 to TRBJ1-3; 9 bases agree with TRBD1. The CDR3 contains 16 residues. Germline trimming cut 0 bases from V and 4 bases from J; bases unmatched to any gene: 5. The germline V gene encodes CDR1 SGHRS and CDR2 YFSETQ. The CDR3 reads CASSLDTGTGGNTIYF. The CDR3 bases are TGCGCCAGCAGCTTGGATACCGGGACAGGGGGAAACACCATATATTTT.

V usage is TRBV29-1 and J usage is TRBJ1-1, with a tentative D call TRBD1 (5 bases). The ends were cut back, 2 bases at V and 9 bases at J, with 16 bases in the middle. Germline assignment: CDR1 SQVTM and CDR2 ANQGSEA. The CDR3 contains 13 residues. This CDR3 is CSVEILAGTQAFF. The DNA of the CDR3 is TGCAGCGTTGAAATCCTGGCCGGGACTCAAGCTTTCTTT.

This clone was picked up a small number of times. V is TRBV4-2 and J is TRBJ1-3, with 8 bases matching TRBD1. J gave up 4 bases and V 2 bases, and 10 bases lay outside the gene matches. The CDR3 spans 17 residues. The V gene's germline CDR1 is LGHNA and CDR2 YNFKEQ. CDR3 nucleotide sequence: TGTGCCAGCAGCCAACAGCCCGGGACAGGTACCGGAAACACCATATATTTT. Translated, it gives CASSQQPGTGTGNTIYF.